Listed here are 16 T cell receptor beta chains from one sample, sequenced in a study of CD8 T cells in Susac syndrome. With random hexamers, 0.5 to 1 ug RNA was reverse transcribed. TCRdb independently ran MiXCR on the immunoSEQ multiplex PCR reads; one entry per CDR3 protein. The sample lists over 350,000 distinct CDR3 sequences; approximately 89% were seen once. The sample was CD8+ T cells from PBMCs. The receptor set was obtained from a human donor with multiple sclerosis.

This chain joins TRBV24-1 and TRBJ2-3; either TRBD1 or TRBD2 may supply D (6 bases each). CDR3 length: 15 amino acids. V dropped 7 bases and J dropped 4 bases, with 17 bases sitting between them. Germline V gene sequence: CDR1 KGHDR, CDR2 SFDVKD. The CDR3 DNA is TGTGCCACCAGCCAAGGGGGACTCCAATCAGATACGCAGTATTTT. This sequence encodes CATSQGGLQSDTQYF.

The CDR3 nucleotides are TGTGCCAGCAGTCCCATCCCTTCGACCGCGGTGCGAGAGCAGTTCTTC. Amino acid sequence: CASSPIPSTAVREQFF. This chain uses TRBV27 with TRBJ2-1; D is uncertain. This CDR3 is 16 amino acids long. The V gene lost 5 bases and the J gene lost 10 bases, with 24 bases spanning the gap. Germline V lookup: CDR1 MNHEY, CDR2 SMNVEV (reference sequence).

The V and J genes are TRBV29-1 and TRBJ2-1, with D maybe TRBD1 (6 bases). The V end lost 5 bases, the J end lost 8 bases, and 16 bases lay between the germline ends. Germline loops: CDR1 SQVTM, CDR2 ANQGSEA. The CDR3 consists of 13 residues. CDR3 DNA: TGCAGCGTTCACACAGGGAACGGACATGAGCAGTTCTTC. Its protein product is CSVHTGNGHEQFF.

This clonotype has only one observation. V and J are TRBV5-1 and TRBJ2-3; either TRBD1 or TRBD2 may fit D (5 bases each). Germline CDR1 is SGHRS and CDR2 is YFSETQ. The CDR3 consists of 15 residues. V was cut by 6 bases and J by 6 bases, with 20 bases left in between. The CDR3 DNA follows: TGCGCCAGCACCCCCTGGGGGACCGCAGGCGATACGCAGTATTTT. As protein: CASTPWGTAGDTQYF.

CDR3 residues: CSVETSGFYNEQFF. The CDR3 coding sequence is TGCAGCGTCGAGACTAGCGGTTTCTACAATGAGCAGTTCTTC. J is TRBJ2-1 and V is TRBV29-1; TRBD2 matches at 9 bases. CDR1 is SQVTM, CDR2 ANQGSEA, per germline. Trimming cost V 6 bases and J 3 bases; bases outside gene matches: 6. The CDR3 covers 14 residues.

This rearrangement joins TRBV4-2 to TRBJ2-3, with 7 bases that match TRBD2. Trimming removed 0 bases from V and 5 bases from J; junction bases left unmatched: 5. Germline V gene data show CDR1 as LGHNA and CDR2 as YNFKEQ. CDR3 length: 15 amino acids. Here the CDR3 reads CASSQEDPGGDTQYF. CDR3 DNA sequence: TGTGCCAGCAGCCAAGAGGACCCGGGAGGAGATACGCAGTATTTT.

The chain links TRBV6-5 to TRBJ2-1; 8 bases fit TRBD2. The length of the CDR3 is 17 residues. Per the germline V gene, CDR1 is MNHEY and CDR2 is SVGAGI. Trimming cost V 6 bases and J 2 bases; bases outside gene matches: 12. The chain's CDR3 is CASSLTRLGGAYNEQFF. CDR3 nucleotides: TGTGCCAGCAGCTTAACCCGACTCGGGGGGGCCTACAATGAGCAGTTCTTC.

V and J are TRBV27 and TRBJ2-7; TRBD2 agrees at 7 bases. CDR1 MNHEY and CDR2 SMNVEV come from the germline V gene (reference sequence). The CDR3 is made up of 14 amino acids. After removal of 5 bases from V and 2 bases from J, the junction contained 6 bases not matched to a gene. The CDR3 loop is CASSSFRGAYEQYF. In nucleotides, the CDR3 is TGTGCCAGCAGTAGCTTTCGGGGGGCCTACGAGCAGTACTTC.

The gene calls are TRBV28 and TRBJ1-3; D gene ambiguous. CDR3 length equals 16 residues. Trimming removed 5 bases from V and 0 bases from J, with 14 bases in between. Per the germline V gene, CDR1 is MDHEN and CDR2 is SYDVKM. CDR3: CASSGIEDGSGNTIYF. The CDR3 nucleotides read TGTGCCAGCAGTGGAATAGAGGATGGCTCTGGAAACACCATATATTTT. The variable domain in full, with the rest retrieved from reference TRBV28 and TRBJ1-3, is DVKVTQSSRYLVKRTGEKVFLECVQDMDHENMFWYRQDPGLGLRLIYFSYDVKMKEKGDIPEGYSVSREKKERFSLILESASTNQTSMYLCASSGIEDGSGNTIYFGEGSWLTVV.

The CDR3 region is CASSYSYPGTASDTQYF. The CDR3 region has the DNA TGTGCCAGCAGTTACTCGTATCCTGGGACAGCGTCAGATACGCAGTATTTT. This rearrangement joins TRBV6-5 to TRBJ2-3; 7 bases fit TRBD1. V shed 0 bases and J 4 bases; nucleotides not matched to a gene: 10. Germline CDR1 MNHEY, CDR2 SVGAGI. The CDR3 spans 17 residues.

The rearrangement uses TRBV11-1 and TRBJ2-1; TRBD2 might be the D (7 bases). Trimming cost V 4 bases and J 12 bases, with 16 bases left between them. Germline assignment: CDR1 SGHAT and CDR2 FQDESV (reference sequence). The CDR3 covers 13 residues. CDR3: CASSSSGGAGQFF. DNA for the CDR3: TGTGCCAGCAGCTCTTCGGGGGGCGCTGGGCAGTTCTTC. Based on the CDR3 plus reference TRBV11-1 and TRBJ2-1, the full variable domain is EAEVAQSPRYKITEKSQAVAFWCDPISGHATLYWYRQILGQGPELLVQFQDESVVDDSQLPKDRFSAERLKGVDSTLKIQPAELGDSAMYLCASSSSGGAGQFFGPGTRLTVL.

The chain links TRBV19 to TRBJ2-1; 8 nucleotides agree with TRBD1. The V and J ends lost 4 bases and 10 bases, in that order; junction bases with no gene match: 6. In germline, CDR1 is LNHDA, CDR2 SQIVND (reference sequence). The CDR3 loop spans 13 amino acids. The CDR3, as DNA: TGTGCCAGTAGTACCCGACAGGGGCAAGAGCAGTTCTTC. Its translation is CASSTRQGQEQFF.

The V gene is TRBV10-3, the J gene TRBJ1-6; D uncertain. The germline V and J ends were trimmed by 0 bases and 7 bases, with 10 bases remaining between them. The CDR3 has 15 amino acids. Looked up from germline, CDR1 is ENHRY and CDR2 is SYGVKD. CDR3 bases: TGTGCCATCAGTGAGTCGTTGTTGGCGAATTCACCCCTCCACTTT. Its protein product is CAISESLLANSPLHF.

The chain employs TRBV3-1 and TRBJ2-6, with D tentatively TRBD1 (5 bases). CDR1 and CDR2 (germline): LGHDT, YNNKEL (reference sequence). The CDR3 runs 17 residues. V was pared by 5 bases and J by 0 bases, with 14 bases between. CDR3 loop: CASSAQGMGSGANVLTF. Written as DNA, the CDR3 is TGTGCCAGCAGCGCCCAGGGTATGGGCTCTGGGGCCAACGTCCTGACTTTC. Full variable domain (outside the CDR3, taken from reference TRBV3-1 and TRBJ2-6): DTAVSQTPKYLVTQMGNDKSIKCEQNLGHDTMYWYKQDSKKFLKIMFSYNNKELIINETVPNRFSPKSPDKAHLNLHINSLELGDSAVYFCASSAQGMGSGANVLTFGAGSRLTVL.

The rearrangement links TRBV7-9 to TRBJ2-2, with D unresolved. The CDR3 contains 15 residues. The V and J ends lost 5 bases and 6 bases respectively, with 16 bases between them. Germline CDR1 SEHNR, CDR2 FQNEAQ (reference sequence). The CDR3: CASSGHHVWPGELFF. CDR3 DNA: TGTGCCAGCAGCGGCCACCACGTGTGGCCCGGGGAGCTGTTTTTT.

The table lists this clonotype with a count of one. V and J are TRBV30 and TRBJ2-7; D is uncertain. CDR1 GTSNPN and CDR2 SVGIG come from the germline V gene (reference sequence). This CDR3 region has 12 residues. Trimming pared 1 base from V and 4 bases from J, leaving 8 bases between. DNA of the CDR3: TGTGCCTGGAGTGGGGGTTCGTACGAGCAGTACTTC. This codes for CAWSGGSYEQYF.